Following are 28 T cell receptor beta chains from one sample sequenced in a study of Graves' ophthalmopathy and Graves' hyperthyroidism. From RNA, the CDR3 regions of TCR beta chains were amplified and sequenced. Second-round multiplex PCR followed a first-round RT-PCR using HTBI primers. TCRdb ran MiXCR on the multiplex PCR reads and lists one entry per CDR3 protein. Among about 740,000 distinct CDR3 sequences listed, roughly 40% were seen once. Sample: peripheral blood. Source of these receptors: an adult man with Graves' ophthalmopathy.

The gene calls are TRBV11-1 and TRBJ2-5; 12 bases line up with TRBD2. The better agreement between TRBJ2-7 and the DNA end casts doubt on the J call. CDR3 length: 15 amino acids. The germline V gene has CDR1 SGHAT and CDR2 FQDESV (reference sequence). The CDR3, as DNA: TGTGCCAGCAGCCCCGCCGGGACTAGCGGGCACGAGCAGTACTTC. It yields the protein CASSPAGTSGHEQYF.

The rearrangement joins TRBV15 to TRBJ2-7; D not certain. Trimming cost V 0 bases and J 2 bases, with 14 bases left between them. Germline V lookup: CDR1 LNHNV, CDR2 YYDKDF (reference sequence). The CDR3 runs 16 residues. CDR3 amino acids: CATSRDIKGPTYEQYF. The CDR3 DNA follows: TGTGCCACCAGCAGAGATATCAAAGGGCCAACCTACGAGCAGTACTTC.

At least ten counts were recorded for this clonotype. The V and J genes are TRBV24-1 and TRBJ2-5; 9 bases map to TRBD2. Germline CDR1 KGHDR, CDR2 SFDVKD. Trimming took 4 bases from V and 4 from J; bases not matched to a gene: 6. The CDR3 length is 15 residues. For the CDR3, the DNA is TGTGCCACCAGTGAATCCGGGACTAGCTCAGAGACCCAGTACTTC. Translated: CATSESGTSSETQYF.

The chain joins TRBV15 to TRBJ1-2, with D tentatively TRBD1 (6 bases). Trimming cost V 2 bases and J 4 bases, with 11 bases left between them. The germline CDR1 and CDR2 sequences are LNHNV and YYDKDF (reference sequence). This CDR3 has 14 residues. DNA of the CDR3: TGTGCCACCAGCAGAACAGGGACAACCTATGGCTACACCTTC. Its translation: CATSRTGTTYGYTF.

This chain connects TRBV7-9 to TRBJ2-6; D is possibly TRBD1 (5 bases). Per the germline V gene, CDR1 is SEHNR and CDR2 is FQNEAQ (reference sequence). Trimming removed 4 bases at V and 2 bases at J, with 15 bases between. The length of the CDR3 is 17 residues. Here the CDR3 DNA reads TGTGCCAGCAGCTCGCAGGGCCGTTACCCTGGGGCCAACGTCCTGACTTTC. Its translation: CASSSQGRYPGANVLTF.

In its sample, this clonotype was seen once. This sequence joins TRBV7-3 and TRBJ2-7; 7 bases agree with TRBD1. V was clipped by 5 bases and J by 1 base; unmatched bases: 8. CDR3 length: 15 residues. Germline CDR1 reads SGHTA; CDR2 reads FQGTGA. CDR3 protein: CASSASGTASYEQYF. The DNA of the CDR3 is TGTGCCAGCAGCGCGTCCGGGACAGCATCCTACGAGCAGTACTTC. The complete variable domain, with remaining parts taken from reference TRBV7-3 and TRBJ2-7, reads GAGVSQTPSNKVTEKGKYVELRCDPISGHTALYWYRQSLGQGPEFLIYFQGTGAADDSGLPNDRFFAVRPEGSVSTLKIQRTERGDSAVYLCASSASGTASYEQYFGPGTRLTVT.

J is TRBJ2-7 and V is TRBV11-1; D is ambiguous. CDR3 length: 14 amino acids. The ends were cut back, 2 bases at V and 1 base at J, with 9 bases in the middle. The germline CDR1 and CDR2 sequences are SGHAT and FQDESV (reference sequence). The DNA for the CDR3 is TGTGCCAGCAGCTTATCGGGCCCGTCCTACGAGCAGTACTTC. This codes for CASSLSGPSYEQYF.

Of note for this clonotype: Germline and junction disagree at one end, which may indicate a read error. V is TRBV7-3 and J is TRBJ2-7, with TRBD1 identical over 10 bases. Germline values: CDR1 SGHTA, CDR2 FQGTGA. The length of the CDR3 is 15 residues. The DNA for the CDR3 is TGCGCCAGCAGCCAAGCCCGGACAGGGGGTTTCGAGCAGTACTTC. Its translation is CASSQARTGGFEQYF.

In this sample, this clonotype turned up a few times. The chain recombines TRBV12-3 or TRBV12-4 with TRBJ2-5; 11 positions agree with TRBD2. CDR3 length: 15 amino acids. With 5 bases clipped from V and 5 bases from J, the junction kept 7 bases outside the gene matches. CDR3 coding DNA: TGTGCCAGCAGTCCGACTAGCGGGACCGGGGAGACCCAGTACTTC. It translates to CASSPTSGTGETQYF.

This clonotype was seen many times. CDR3: CASSLLQGDQPQHF. DNA for the CDR3: TGCGCCAGCAGCTTGTTACAGGGGGATCAGCCCCAGCATTTT. The genes are TRBV5-1 and TRBJ1-5; 8 bases line up with TRBD1. V lost 1 base to trimming and J lost 5 bases; unmatched junction nucleotides: 2. The CDR3 has 14 residues. Germline values: CDR1 SGHRS, CDR2 YFSETQ.

This clonotype was observed many times. This sequence joins TRBV5-1 and TRBJ1-2; D is possibly TRBD1 (6 bases). The CDR3 has 16 amino acids. Germline V gene sequence: CDR1 SGHRS, CDR2 YFSETQ. V gave up 4 bases and J gave up 3 bases, with 19 bases separating them. The DNA for the CDR3 is TGCGCCAGCAGCCTCACCCCGGACAGTCCCCACTATGGCTACACCTTC. Translating gives CASSLTPDSPHYGYTF.

The table lists this clonotype with a few counts. The chain employs TRBV5-6 and TRBJ1-2; 8 bases match TRBD1. The ends lost 3 bases at V and 2 bases at J; junction bases unmatched: 3. The CDR3 spans 14 residues. Germline-derived CDR1 and CDR2 are SGHDT and YYEEEE. CDR3 DNA sequence: TGTGCCAGCAGCTCTTACAGGGGGAACTATGGCTACACCTTC. Translated: CASSSYRGNYGYTF. Drawing the rest from reference TRBV5-6 and TRBJ1-2, the complete variable domain is DAGVTQSPTHLIKTRGQQVTLRCSPKSGHDTVSWYQQALGQGPQFIFQYYEEEERQRGNFPDRFSGHQFPNYSSELNVNALLLGDSALYLCASSSYRGNYGYTFGSGTRLTVV.

The V gene is TRBV7-2, the J gene TRBJ2-5; 14 nucleotides agree with TRBD2. After removal of 0 bases from V and 3 bases from J, the junction contained 0 bases not matched to a gene. The germline CDR1 and CDR2 sequences are SGHTA and FQGNSA. There are 16 residues in the CDR3. The CDR3 protein is CASSLAGLAGEETQYF. The DNA for the CDR3 is TGTGCCAGCAGCTTAGCGGGACTAGCGGGAGAAGAGACCCAGTACTTC.

This sequence joins TRBV29-1 and TRBJ2-3; no clear D gene. This CDR3 region has 13 residues. Germline V lookup: CDR1 SQVTM, CDR2 ANQGSEA. V was cut by 1 base and J by 1 base, with 6 bases left in between. Here the CDR3 reads CSVEGHGTDTQYF. The CDR3 DNA follows: TGCAGCGTTGAAGGACATGGCACAGATACGCAGTATTTT.

Remarks on this clonotype: This may be a read error: a much more frequent sequence differs by one nucleotide. The chain recombines TRBV2 with TRBJ2-7; the D is unclear. The CDR3 runs 13 residues. Trimming pared 0 bases from V and 7 bases from J, leaving 10 bases between. Germline CDR1 SNHLY, CDR2 FYNNEI. The CDR3 is CASSEAHRGEQYF. The CDR3 coding sequence is TGTGCCAGCAGTGAAGCGCATAGAGGAGAGCAGTACTTC. The full variable domain, rest sourced from reference TRBV2 and TRBJ2-7, is EPEVTQTPSHQVTQMGQEVILRCVPISNHLYFYWYRQILGQKVEFLVSFYNNEISEKSEIFDDQFSVERPDGSNFTLKIRSTKLEDSAMYFCASSEAHRGEQYFGPGTRLTVT.

In this sample, this clonotype turned up a few times. The V call is TRBV6-1, the J call TRBJ1-2, with TRBD1 matching over 9 bases. The CDR3 has 16 amino acids. Germline loops: CDR1 MNHNS, CDR2 SASEGT. V shed 2 bases, J shed 5 bases, and the junction held 9 bases outside the gene matches. This CDR3 is CASSEYPGQGLYGYTF. DNA for the CDR3: TGTGCCAGCAGTGAATATCCGGGACAGGGCTTATATGGCTACACCTTC.

This clonotype came up many times. The chain carries TRBV10-3 and TRBJ2-5, with TRBD2 identical over 13 bases. V shed 4 bases, J shed 2 bases, and the junction held 7 bases outside the gene matches. Germline values: CDR1 ENHRY, CDR2 SYGVKD. The CDR3 spans 17 residues. The CDR3 reads CAISGAGTSGIQETQYF. CDR3 sequence (DNA): TGTGCCATCAGTGGAGCCGGGACTAGCGGGATACAAGAGACCCAGTACTTC.

This chain links TRBV9 with TRBJ2-7; 7 nucleotides agree with TRBD2. The trim removed 5 bases at V and 5 bases at J, leaving 13 bases unmatched. The CDR3 loop spans 15 amino acids. Per germline, CDR1 SGDLS and CDR2 YYNGEE. The CDR3 DNA follows: TGTGCCAGCAGTCCCCGGGGGGTTCCCCACCACGAGCAGTACTTC. Translated: CASSPRGVPHHEQYF.

This clonotype was detected many times. The chain combines TRBV10-2 with TRBJ1-5, with 9 nucleotides matching TRBD1. From germline, CDR1 is WSHSY and CDR2 SAAADI. The V segment lost 3 bases and the J segment 4 bases; nucleotides outside the gene matches: 1. The CDR3 runs to 14 residues. The CDR3 region has the DNA TGCGCCAGCAGTGAACAGGGGGCGAATCAGCCCCAGCATTTT. Translating gives CASSEQGANQPQHF.

Only one count was recorded for this clonotype. A read error may be the cause here, since a much bigger clone is one base away. The genes are TRBV7-9 and TRBJ1-6; D gene unclear. CDR1 SEHNR and CDR2 FQNEAQ come from the germline V gene (reference sequence). Trimming stripped 5 bases from V and 7 bases from J, with 12 bases between. This CDR3 is built from 14 residues. CDR3 protein: CASSPGELNSPLHF. In DNA form, the CDR3 reads TGTGCCAGCAGCCCCGGGGAGCTGAATTCACCCCTCCACTTT. The whole variable domain, filled in from reference TRBV7-9 and TRBJ1-6, reads DTGVSQNPRHKITKRGQNVTFRCDPISEHNRLYWYRQTLGQGPEFLTYFQNEAQLEKSRLLSDRFSAERPKGSFSTLEIQRTEQGDSAMYLCASSPGELNSPLHFGNGTRLTVT.

V usage is TRBV7-2 and J usage is TRBJ2-7; TRBD2 agrees at 7 bases. V lost 3 bases to trimming and J lost 0 bases; unmatched junction nucleotides: 11. This CDR3 comprises 17 residues. Per the germline V gene, CDR1 is SGHTA and CDR2 is FQGNSA. The CDR3 DNA follows: TGTGCCAGCAGCTTGGCCAGCGGGACGAGAACCTCCTACGAGCAGTACTTC. Its protein is CASSLASGTRTSYEQYF.

This clonotype was recorded many times. The J gene is TRBJ1-4, the V gene TRBV29-1, with TRBD1 as a possible D gene (5 bases). CDR1 and CDR2 from the germline V gene are SQVTM and ANQGSEA. V was clipped by 7 bases and J by 2 bases, with 11 bases between them. The CDR3 runs to 13 residues. The CDR3 coding sequence is TGCAGCGCTCTTGCAGGGACTAATGAAAAACTGTTTTTT. Protein: CSALAGTNEKLFF.

This clonotype was detected only a few times. One junction end disagrees with the germline gene, perhaps due to a read error. The chain has TRBV5-4 and TRBJ2-7; 13 bases fit TRBD2. The CDR3 sequence is 16 residues long. The V gene's germline CDR1 is SGHNT and CDR2 YYREEE (reference sequence). This CDR3 reads CASSRTSGGVSYEQYF. CDR3 sequence (DNA): TGCGCCAGCAGCCGGACTAGCGGGGGTGTTTCCTACGAGCAGTACTTC.

This clonotype turned up a few times. V is TRBV4-1 and J is TRBJ2-7; no clear D gene. The germline CDR1 and CDR2 sequences are MGHRA and YSYEKL. The V and J ends lost 0 bases and 0 bases respectively, with 15 bases between them. The CDR3 extends over 17 amino acids. The CDR3 nucleotides are TGCGCCAGCAGCCAAGAAGGGTTGGCGGCCGCCTCCTACGAGCAGTACTTC. This codes for CASSQEGLAAASYEQYF.

The chain combines TRBV2 with TRBJ1-2, with a tentative D call TRBD1 (5 bases). The CDR3 covers 13 residues. Trimming cost V 7 bases and J 4 bases, with 13 bases left between them. CDR1 SNHLY and CDR2 FYNNEI come from the germline V gene. The CDR3 region is CASIPGKAYGYTF. In nucleotides, the CDR3 is TGTGCCAGCATCCCAGGGAAGGCCTATGGCTACACCTTC.

This clonotype was detected ten times or more. The junction differs from germline at one of its ends, possibly a read error. The chain joins TRBV5-1 to TRBJ2-7, with 7 nucleotides matching TRBD1. This CDR3 region has 13 residues. Germline V gene data show CDR1 as SGHRS and CDR2 as YFSETQ. In DNA form, the CDR3 reads TGTGCCAGCAGTCCGGGACAGATCTACGAGCAGTACTTC. It yields the protein CASSPGQIYEQYF.

This clonotype was picked up many times. This rearrangement joins TRBV7-9 to TRBJ2-7, with 7 bases identical to TRBD1. Germline V gene lookup returns CDR1 SEHNR and CDR2 FQNEAQ (reference sequence). Trimming at V came to 0 bases and at J to 2 bases, leaving 1 base not matched to a gene. The CDR3 covers 14 residues. The CDR3 loop is CASSLAGTAYEQYF. In nucleotides, the CDR3 is TGTGCCAGCAGCTTAGCCGGGACAGCCTACGAGCAGTACTTC.

V is TRBV12-3 or TRBV12-4 and J is TRBJ2-7, with 11 bases fitting TRBD2. The CDR3 totals 13 residues. J lost 7 bases, V lost 3 bases, and 2 bases had no gene match. The CDR3 bases are TGTGCCAGCAGTTTGACTAGCGGGGAAGAGCAGTACTTC. Protein: CASSLTSGEEQYF.